The sequence of this T cell receptor beta chain was determined in a study of T cell responses to AZD1222 COVID-19 vaccine. CDR1 and CDR2 from the germline V gene are SQVTM and ANQGSEA. The ends lost 6 bases at V and 0 bases at J; junction bases unmatched: 10. The CDR3 contains 16 residues. Only in-frame clones appear in the TCRdb table, and some are missing; sequencing was by immunoSEQ multiplex PCR. The sample holds approximately 100,000 clones; 91% are singletons and the top ten take roughly 4.5%. In the case of this clone: Its specificity is not known.

Broader study findings: A mostly white British donor set with more females was recruited, and clonal diversity was possibly underestimated.

The gene calls are TRBV29-1 and TRBJ2-7, with 11 bases matching TRBD1. This sequence originates from an adult in good health. The specimen comprised peripheral blood, sampled on day 0 of AZD1222 vaccination. The CDR3 loop reads CSVRGQGVLSSYEQYF. DNA of the CDR3: TGCAGCGTGAGGGGACAGGGGGTTTTGAGCTCCTACGAGCAGTACTTC.